These 27 T cell receptor beta chains were all obtained from the same sample, sequenced in a study of shared clonotypes between healthy human individuals. Profiling relied on immunoSEQ multiplex PCR, and the TCRdb table lists in-frame clones only, not all of them. The sample consists of about 610,000 clones, roughly 97% of them appearing once. The sample comprised naive CD4+ T cells sorted from blood. Subset denoted: CD45RA+ positively selected. The receptors come from a young woman in good health.

CDR3 bases: TGTGCCATCAGTGAGTCGGGCGCGTCGTTGGTCGAGCAGTTCTTC. Its translation is CAISESGASLVEQFF. The chain is built from TRBV10-3 and TRBJ2-1; D not resolved. Germline V gene lookup returns CDR1 ENHRY and CDR2 SYGVKD. The CDR3 sequence is 15 residues long. Trimming removed 0 bases from V and 10 bases from J, with 16 bases in between.

The chain uses TRBV2 and TRBJ2-3, with D perhaps TRBD2 (5 bases). Trimming stripped 7 bases from V and 2 bases from J, with 22 bases between. CDR3 length: 17 residues. In germline, CDR1 is SNHLY, CDR2 FYNNEI. This chain's CDR3 is CASINIGSGLSTDTQYF. For the CDR3, the DNA is TGTGCCAGCATTAACATAGGGAGCGGACTCTCCACAGATACGCAGTATTTT.

J is TRBJ2-7 and V is TRBV28; D not resolved. Deletions cut 6 bases from V and 1 base from J, with 13 bases between. This CDR3 spans 14 amino acids. In germline, CDR1 is MDHEN, CDR2 SYDVKM. Here the CDR3 reads CASSLWQVSYEQYF. CDR3 sequence (DNA): TGTGCCAGCAGCCTCTGGCAGGTTTCCTACGAGCAGTACTTC.

V usage is TRBV4-2 and J usage is TRBJ2-1; D ambiguous. Germline CDR1 reads LGHNA; CDR2 reads YNFKEQ. The CDR3 has 14 amino acids. Trimming left V 0 bases short and J 5 bases short, with 8 bases between. The CDR3, as DNA: TGTGCCAGCAGCCAAGACTCTAGGGACAATGAGCAGTTCTTC. This sequence encodes CASSQDSRDNEQFF.

The chain carries TRBV28 and TRBJ2-1; 7 bases are a match to TRBD2. The trim removed 7 bases at V and 9 bases at J, leaving 12 bases unmatched. Germline loops: CDR1 MDHEN, CDR2 SYDVKM. This CDR3 is built from 14 residues. In nucleotides, the CDR3 is TGTGCCAGCATATGGGGCGGGAGCGTCGGTGAGCAGTTCTTC. It codes for CASIWGGSVGEQFF.

CDR3 in amino acids: CASSHWGQPQHF. In DNA form, the CDR3 reads TGCGCCAGCAGCCATTGGGGTCAGCCCCAGCATTTT. The chain employs TRBV4-1 and TRBJ1-5; D ambiguous. This CDR3 region has 12 residues. Trimming cost V 3 bases and J 6 bases, with 6 bases left between them. CDR1 and CDR2 from the germline V gene are MGHRA and YSYEKL.

This clone is a singleton in its sample. The rearrangement links TRBV27 to TRBJ1-2; D is unresolved. V was pared by 6 bases and J by 4 bases, with 21 bases between. The CDR3 extends over 16 amino acids. Germline V lookup: CDR1 MNHEY, CDR2 SMNVEV (reference sequence). In DNA, the CDR3 is TGTGCCAGCAGACAACAGCTCGGGAGCACCTCCTATGGCTACACCTTC. Its protein is CASRQQLGSTSYGYTF.

The chain employs TRBV29-1 and TRBJ2-5, with D possibly called TRBD1 or TRBD2 (6 bases each). Trimming took 6 bases from V and 5 from J, leaving 19 bases between them. CDR1 and CDR2 from the germline V gene are SQVTM and ANQGSEA. This CDR3 has 14 residues. In DNA, the CDR3 is TGCAGCGTGGGGGGCCAAGGGGCAAGGGAGACCCAGTACTTC. This encodes CSVGGQGARETQYF.

The rearrangement joins TRBV7-9 to TRBJ2-5; 10 bases map to TRBD1. The CDR3 contains 17 residues. V trimming: 3 bases; J trimming: 1 base; junction bases outside the gene matches: 8. Germline V lookup: CDR1 SEHNR, CDR2 FQNEAQ (reference sequence). DNA for the CDR3: TGTGCCAGCAGCTTTATGGACAGGGGGATCGGCCAAGAGACCCAGTACTTC. Amino acids: CASSFMDRGIGQETQYF. Combining the CDR3 with reference TRBV7-9 and TRBJ2-5 gives the whole variable domain DTGVSQNPRHKITKRGQNVTFRCDPISEHNRLYWYRQTLGQGPEFLTYFQNEAQLEKSRLLSDRFSAERPKGSFSTLEIQRTEQGDSAMYLCASSFMDRGIGQETQYFGPGTRLLVL.

This chain uses TRBV7-9 with TRBJ2-7; 9 bases agree with TRBD1. Germline V lookup: CDR1 SEHNR, CDR2 FQNEAQ (reference sequence). V shed 4 bases, J shed 2 bases, and the junction held 3 bases outside the gene matches. CDR3 length: 14 amino acids. The CDR3 bases are TGTGCCAGCAGCTCCCGGGACAGGGCCTACGAGCAGTACTTC. The encoded protein is CASSSRDRAYEQYF.

The CDR3, as DNA: TGTGCCAGCAAGCCGTCCTACGAGCAGTACTTC. It yields the protein CASKPSYEQYF. The rearrangement joins TRBV2 to TRBJ2-7; D not resolved. The CDR3 is 11 residues long. CDR1 and CDR2 from the germline V gene are SNHLY and FYNNEI. Trimming removed 7 bases at V and 1 base at J, with 5 bases between.

V usage is TRBV7-8 and J usage is TRBJ2-7; TRBD1 matches at 8 bases. Per germline, CDR1 SGHVS and CDR2 FQNEAQ. After removal of 3 bases from V and 2 bases from J, the junction contained 3 bases not matched to a gene. The CDR3 is 14 residues long. The CDR3, as DNA: TGTGCCAGCAGCTTCGGGACAGGTGCCTACGAGCAGTACTTC. It is translated as CASSFGTGAYEQYF. The full variable domain, completed using reference TRBV7-8 and TRBJ2-7, is GAGVSQSPRYKVAKRGQDVALRCDPISGHVSLFWYQQALGQGPEFLTYFQNEAQLDKSGLPSDRFFAERPEGSVSTLKIQRTQQEDSAVYLCASSFGTGAYEQYFGPGTRLTVT.

The V gene is TRBV4-1, the J gene TRBJ2-1, with 8 bases aligning to TRBD2. In germline, CDR1 is MGHRA, CDR2 YSYEKL. The CDR3 consists of 15 residues. Trimming removed 0 bases from V and 10 bases from J; junction bases left unmatched: 8. The CDR3 sequence is CASSQEGTRNTEQFF. The CDR3 bases are TGCGCCAGCAGCCAAGAGGGGACTAGGAATACCGAGCAGTTCTTC.

The rearrangement links TRBV9 to TRBJ1-1; tentative D call: TRBD1 (6 bases). Germline CDR1 SGDLS, CDR2 YYNGEE. CDR3 length equals 14 residues. V lost 0 bases to trimming and J lost 1 base, with 7 bases between them. In DNA form, the CDR3 reads TGTGCCAGCAGCGTAGACAGGGCGAACACTGAAGCTTTCTTT. It codes for CASSVDRANTEAFF. The full variable domain, rest sourced from reference TRBV9 and TRBJ1-1, is DSGVTQTPKHLITATGQRVTLRCSPRSGDLSVYWYQQSLDQGLQFLIQYYNGEERAKGNILERFSAQQFPDLHSELNLSSLELGDSALYFCASSVDRANTEAFFGQGTRLTVV.

This clone was seen just once. V gene TRBV28 combines with J gene TRBJ2-2, with D possibly TRBD2 on 5 matching bases. Deletions cut 3 bases from V and 9 bases from J, with 14 bases between. Germline V gene sequence: CDR1 MDHEN, CDR2 SYDVKM. CDR3 length equals 14 residues. The CDR3 protein is CASSFYEGHRELFF. In DNA, the CDR3 is TGTGCCAGCAGTTTTTATGAGGGTCACCGGGAGCTGTTTTTT. Full variable domain (remainder filled in from reference TRBV28 and TRBJ2-2): DVKVTQSSRYLVKRTGEKVFLECVQDMDHENMFWYRQDPGLGLRLIYFSYDVKMKEKGDIPEGYSVSREKKERFSLILESASTNQTSMYLCASSFYEGHRELFFGEGSRLTVL.

Only one count was recorded for this clone. The V and J genes are TRBV19 and TRBJ1-2; D remains ambiguous. V lost 7 bases, J lost 8 bases, and 17 bases lay in between. This CDR3 spans 13 amino acids. Germline V gene data show CDR1 as LNHDA and CDR2 as SQIVND (reference sequence). CDR3 coding DNA: TGTGCCAGTACGGGATTGGGGAAGCTGGGCTACACCTTC. It is translated as CASTGLGKLGYTF.

CDR3 sequence: CASSSGTSGRWETQYF. In DNA form, the CDR3 reads TGTGCCAGCAGTTCCGGGACTAGCGGGAGGTGGGAGACCCAGTACTTC. The J gene is TRBJ2-5, the V gene TRBV28; 15 bases fit TRBD2. CDR3 length: 16 residues. J was trimmed by 5 bases and V by 4 bases; bases with no gene match: 5. Germline CDR1 MDHEN, CDR2 SYDVKM.

This clone was seen just once. The V call is TRBV4-1, the J call TRBJ2-7; D may correspond to TRBD1 or TRBD2 (5 bases each). CDR3 length: 16 residues. V lost 3 bases, J lost 7 bases, and 22 bases lay in between. Per germline, CDR1 MGHRA and CDR2 YSYEKL. Here the CDR3 reads CASSQTPGASRDEQYF. Here the CDR3 DNA reads TGCGCCAGCAGCCAGACCCCTGGGGCTAGCCGGGATGAGCAGTACTTC.

The V call is TRBV6-4, the J call TRBJ2-3; weak D call: TRBD1 (7 bases). V was cut by 4 bases and J by 7 bases, with 21 bases left in between. The CDR3 is made up of 16 amino acids. Germline V gene lookup returns CDR1 MRHNA and CDR2 SNTAGT. CDR3 DNA: TGTGCCAGCAGTGGAATAGGCTGGACAGGACTAAATACGCAGTATTTT. It encodes CASSGIGWTGLNTQYF.

CDR3 DNA: TGCGCCAGCAGCAAGGGACAGGGTGGCTACGAGCAGTACTTC. This encodes CASSKGQGGYEQYF. The genes are TRBV5-1 and TRBJ2-7; 9 bases are shared with TRBD1. The CDR3 is made up of 14 amino acids. The J segment lost 3 bases and the V segment lost 4 bases, leaving 5 bases of the junction unmatched. CDR1 and CDR2 (germline): SGHRS, YFSETQ.

The chain links TRBV30 to TRBJ1-4, with 9 bases lining up with TRBD1. Looked up from germline, CDR1 is GTSNPN and CDR2 is SVGIG (reference sequence). Trimming took 5 bases from V and 8 from J; bases not matched to a gene: 9. CDR3 length: 14 residues. The CDR3 reads CAWDAGTGIEKLFF. The DNA for the CDR3 is TGTGCCTGGGACGCCGGGACAGGGATCGAAAAACTGTTTTTT.

The V gene is TRBV10-3, the J gene TRBJ1-1, with 8 bases that match TRBD1. This CDR3 is 13 amino acids long. CDR1 and CDR2 (germline): ENHRY, SYGVKD. Losses at the gene ends were 10 bases for V and 0 bases for J; bases not matched to a gene: 4. The CDR3 bases are TGTGCCACCAGGACAGGGATGAACACTGAAGCTTTCTTT. Residues: CATRTGMNTEAFF.

V is TRBV6-5 and J is TRBJ2-7; no definite D call. The CDR3 is made up of 14 amino acids. Trimming cost V 0 bases and J 2 bases, with 8 bases left between them. The V gene's germline CDR1 is MNHEY and CDR2 SVGAGI. CDR3 coding DNA: TGTGCCAGCAGTTACTCAGGGCTAACCTACGAGCAGTACTTC. Translating gives CASSYSGLTYEQYF.

The chain recombines TRBV18 with TRBJ1-5; 10 nucleotides align to TRBD1. CDR1 and CDR2 from the germline V gene are KGHSH and LQKENI. CDR3 length: 14 amino acids. J gave up 7 bases and V 6 bases, and 6 bases lay outside the gene matches. The CDR3 nucleotides read TGTGCCAGCTCTGAAGGGACAGGGGACCAGCCCCAGCATTTT. As protein: CASSEGTGDQPQHF.

The chain joins TRBV7-8 to TRBJ2-1, with TRBD2 as a possible D gene (7 bases). Germline assignment: CDR1 SGHVS and CDR2 FQNEAQ. V lost 5 bases to trimming and J lost 0 bases, with 11 bases between them. The CDR3 is 15 amino acids. The CDR3 protein is CASSGGAGSYNEQFF. The CDR3 region has the DNA TGTGCCAGCAGCGGGGGGGCGGGCTCCTACAATGAGCAGTTCTTC.

The chain recombines TRBV29-1 with TRBJ2-1; 15 bases line up with TRBD2. This CDR3 has 15 amino acids. Germline CDR1 and CDR2: SQVTM and ANQGSEA. V lost 6 bases, J lost 7 bases, and 7 bases stayed unmatched. The chain's CDR3 is CSVATGTSGRNEQFF. DNA for the CDR3: TGCAGCGTAGCAACCGGGACTAGCGGGAGGAATGAGCAGTTCTTC.

The CDR3 DNA reads TGCGCCAGCAGCGTGGACAGGGGTGAGCAGTTCTTC. Translation gives CASSVDRGEQFF. This sequence joins TRBV5-1 and TRBJ2-1; 9 nucleotides line up with TRBD1. V shed 4 bases, J shed 9 bases, and the junction held 2 bases outside the gene matches. Germline CDR1 is SGHRS and CDR2 is YFSETQ. The CDR3 is 12 amino acids.